The rows below give T cell receptor beta chains drawn from one sample of a study of regulatory T cells in long-lasting Graves disease. TCRdb itself ran the multiplex PCR reads through MiXCR, one entry per CDR3 protein. The sample holds about 660,000 distinct CDR3 sequences, 30% seen once. The sample in question was peripheral blood mononuclear cells (PBMCs), obtained when the disease was refractory, from a patient treated with antithyroid drugs. The receptors come from a female donor with Graves disease. Both conserved end residues are part of each CDR3. A D gene is named only where the DNA matches it firmly. Clone size, where shown, is once, few, many, or a class for clones that have expanded.

V,size,J,D,CDR3,DNA
TRBV20-1,-,TRBJ1-5,TRBD1,CSAEDRVHQPQHF,TGCAGTGCAGAGGACAGGGTTCATCAGCCCCAGCATTTT
TRBV20-1,-,TRBJ2-7,TRBD1,CSASPIDRDLYEQYF,TGCAGTGCTAGTCCCATAGACAGGGACCTTTACGAGCAGTACTTC
TRBV20-1,-,TRBJ1-5,-,CSAGLGPDSNQPQHF,TGCAGTGCTGGCCTGGGGCCAGATAGCAATCAGCCCCAGCATTTT
TRBV20-1,few,TRBJ2-5,-,CSALPGSGGETQYF,TGCAGTGCCCTCCCGGGCTCCGGGGGAGAGACCCAGTACTTC
TRBV30,-,TRBJ1-2,-,CAWSASGTHYGYTF,TGTGCCTGGAGTGCATCCGGGACACACTATGGCTACACCTTC
TRBV5-6,many,TRBJ1-2,-,CASSSQGNYGYTF,TGTGCCAGCAGCTCTCAGGGGAACTATGGCTACACCTTC
TRBV27,-,TRBJ2-7,TRBD1,CASSLQFPGTAYEQYF,TGTGCCAGCAGTCTCCAATTCCCCGGGACAGCCTACGAGCAGTACTTC
TRBV29-1,-,TRBJ1-1,-,CSVAGRNMVEAFF,TGCAGCGTAGCCGGCAGGAATATGGTTGAAGCTTTCTTT
TRBV6-2/TRBV6-3,few,TRBJ1-2,TRBD1,CATYFQGGYGYTF,TGTGCCACCTACTTTCAGGGGGGGTATGGCTACACCTTC
TRBV5-1,once,TRBJ2-2,TRBD1,CASRRGGSTNTGELFF,TGCGCCAGCAGGAGAGGGGGCTCTACGAACACCGGGGAGCTGTTTTTT
TRBV11-2,-,TRBJ2-7,TRBD1,CASSPYIGQGYEQYF,TGTGCCAGCAGCCCTTACATAGGACAGGGCTACGAGCAGTACTTC
TRBV6-5,-,TRBJ1-3,-,CASSYSRTRLGNTIYF,TGTGCCAGCAGTTACTCGAGAACCCGGCTCGGAAACACCATATATTTT
TRBV12-3/TRBV12-4,-,TRBJ2-5,-,CASSFGGALQETQYF,TGTGCCAGCAGTTTTGGGGGCGCTTTACAAGAGACCCAGTACTTC
TRBV6-2/TRBV6-3,-,TRBJ1-5,-,CASSYFPGQGQPQHF,TGTGCCAGCAGTTACTTTCCAGGGCAGGGACAGCCCCAGCATTTT
TRBV28,many,TRBJ1-1,-,CASSLWLNTEAFF,TGTGCCAGCAGTTTATGGTTGAACACTGAAGCTTTCTTT
TRBV7-2,-,TRBJ2-7,-,CASSSPRVPTYEQYF,TGTGCCAGCAGCTCCCCCAGGGTGCCGACCTACGAGCAGTACTTC
TRBV10-3,-,TRBJ1-3,-,CAISEGGGRGNTIYF,TGTGCCATCAGTGAGGGCGGAGGACGAGGAAACACCATATATTTT
TRBV12-3/TRBV12-4,once,TRBJ2-3,-,CASSLRVNTQYF,TGTGCCAGCAGTTTAAGGGTAAATACGCAGTATTTT
TRBV5-1,few,TRBJ1-1,-,CASSSPELEAFF,TGCGCCAGCAGCTCGCCGGAGCTTGAAGCTTTCTTT
TRBV7-3,many,TRBJ2-2,-,CASSPRTGELFF,TGTGCCAGCAGCCCGCGGACAGGGGAGCTGTTTTTT
TRBV2,few,TRBJ1-5,-,CASSEMGNQPQHF,TGTGCCAGCAGTGAGATGGGGAATCAGCCCCAGCATTTT
TRBV5-1,-,TRBJ1-1,-,CASSRTLTGLGGTEAFF,TGCGCCAGCAGCCGAACTCTGACGGGATTGGGAGGCACTGAAGCTTTCTTT
TRBV12-3/TRBV12-4,-,TRBJ1-5,-,CASSGGSNQPQHF,TGTGCCAGCTCGGGGGGGAGTAATCAGCCCCAGCATTTT
TRBV20-1,-,TRBJ2-2,-,CSARDVLRDTGELFF,TGCAGTGCTAGAGATGTTCTCAGGGATACCGGGGAGCTGTTTTTT
TRBV30,-,TRBJ2-7,-,CAWSGLRSLPYEQYF,TGTGCCTGGAGTGGACTTCGAAGCCTCCCCTACGAGCAGTACTTC
TRBV6-1,few,TRBJ1-4,TRBD1,CASGATGLGNEKLFF,TGTGCCAGCGGAGCGACAGGGTTGGGTAATGAAAAACTGTTTTTT
TRBV12-3/TRBV12-4,many,TRBJ1-5,-,CASSPAPNQPQHF,TGTGCCAGCAGTCCTGCCCCCAATCAGCCCCAGCATTTT
TRBV20-1,few,TRBJ1-1,-,CSARDMRSTEAFF,TGCAGTGCTAGAGATATGAGATCCACTGAAGCTTTCTTT
TRBV28,many,TRBJ1-1,-,CASSFKGGAASGTEAFF,TGTGCCAGCAGTTTCAAGGGAGGGGCGGCATCAGGCACTGAAGCTTTCTTT
TRBV28,many,TRBJ2-7,-,CASSLSGWGYEQYF,TGTGCCAGCAGTTTATCCGGGTGGGGCTACGAGCAGTACTTC
TRBV28,many,TRBJ1-2,-,CASSYAGQDGYTF,TGTGCCAGCAGTTACGCGGGGCAGGATGGCTACACCTTC
TRBV18,-,TRBJ1-1,TRBD1,CASSRRDRVDYTEAFF,TGTGCCAGCTCACGCCGGGACAGGGTTGATTACACTGAAGCTTTCTTT
TRBV20-1,many,TRBJ2-7,TRBD2,CSAEGLAGGYEQYF,TGCAGTGCGGAGGGCCTAGCGGGAGGGTACGAGCAGTACTTC
TRBV7-3,-,TRBJ2-7,-,CASSLMGVAVFYEQYF,TGTGCCAGCAGCCTCATGGGAGTAGCGGTATTCTACGAGCAGTACTTC
TRBV4-1,-,TRBJ2-2,-,CASSQELITGELFF,TGCGCCAGCAGCCAAGAACTAATCACCGGGGAGCTGTTTTTT
TRBV27,-,TRBJ1-6,-,CASSWEQGLSPLHF,TGTGCCAGCAGTTGGGAACAGGGTTTGTCACCCCTCCACTTT
TRBV5-1,-,TRBJ2-5,-,CASSFENAGAQYF,TGCGCCAGCAGCTTCGAAAACGCAGGGGCCCAGTACTTC
TRBV11-2,few,TRBJ1-1,TRBD1,CASSLGDRGALNTEAFF,TGTGCCAGCAGCTTAGGAGACAGGGGGGCTTTAAACACTGAAGCTTTCTTT
TRBV20-1,few,TRBJ2-7,-,CSASEGFSYEQYF,TGCAGTGCTAGTGAGGGTTTCTCCTACGAGCAGTACTTC
TRBV19,-,TRBJ1-2,-,CASRRGGFGYGYTF,TGTGCCAGTAGGAGGGGGGGATTTGGCTATGGCTACACCTTC
TRBV6-2/TRBV6-3,-,TRBJ2-7,TRBD2,CASRQGVAGAYEQYF,TGTGCCAGCAGACAAGGGGTAGCGGGGGCCTACGAGCAGTACTTC